This T cell receptor beta chain was identified in a study of CD8+CD57+ T cells in acquired aplastic anemia. Study-wide context: Sorted CD4+ and CD8+ cells gave an average of roughly 3 ug of DNA.

This CDR3 region has 13 residues. Germline V gives CDR1 KGHDR, CDR2 SFDVKD. V was shortened by 4 bases and J by 5 bases, with 10 bases between the two germline ends. Sequencing was done on patients that had shown CD8+CD57+ cell expansion by flow cytometry. Genomic DNA templated the TCR beta VDJ and CDR3 profiling. TCRdb fed the reads into MiXCR, producing one record per CDR3 protein. Here the sample spans some 180,000 distinct CDR3 sequences, about half being singletons. The rearrangement joins TRBV24-1 to TRBJ2-5, with TRBD1 as a possible D gene (6 bases). The source of this sequence is a human donor with aplastic anemia. The specimen sequenced was sorted CD4+, CD8+, or CD8+CD57+ T cells (not recorded which) from PBMCs. The CDR3 spells CATSEGARETQYF. CDR3 DNA sequence: TGTGCCACCAGTGAGGGGGCGAGGGAGACCCAGTACTTC.